The 18 T cell receptor beta chains listed next were all sequenced from one sample in a study of cytomegalovirus exposure and HLA in healthy donors. PCR used 60 Vbeta primers and 13 Jbeta primers. Using immunoSEQ multiplex PCR, the repertoire was profiled, and TCRdb retains in-frame clones only, with some absent. In the table there are under 200,000 clones, approximately 77% of which are singletons. The material sequenced was PBMCs. These TCRs come from a male donor in good health and CMV-seropositive.

The V and J genes are TRBV9 and TRBJ2-3, with D maybe TRBD2 (5 bases). Trimming pared 1 base from V and 0 bases from J, leaving 9 bases between. In germline, CDR1 is SGDLS, CDR2 YYNGEE. The CDR3 runs to 15 residues. The CDR3 DNA is TGTGCCAGCAGCGTACTAGCTGGGAGCACAGATACGCAGTATTTT. This gives the protein CASSVLAGSTDTQYF.

This chain uses TRBV5-4 with TRBJ2-7, with 7 nucleotides matching TRBD1. The V and J ends lost 3 bases and 5 bases, in that order; junction bases with no gene match: 8. The CDR3 is 14 residues long. From germline, CDR1 is SGHNT and CDR2 YYREEE (reference sequence). The CDR3 DNA is TGTGCCAGCAGCTCTACAGGGGTAGGAGACGAGCAGTACTTC. Amino acid sequence: CASSSTGVGDEQYF.

The J gene is TRBJ2-7, the V gene TRBV11-2; TRBD2 agrees at 9 bases. Trimming removed 5 bases from V and 2 bases from J; junction bases left unmatched: 4. The CDR3 sequence is 14 residues long. Germline V lookup: CDR1 SGHAT, CDR2 FQNNGV. DNA for the CDR3: TGTGCCAGCAGCCCCCCTAGCGGGGCCTACGAGCAGTACTTC. This encodes CASSPPSGAYEQYF.

This clone occurred a few times. The V call is TRBV27, the J call TRBJ2-7; perhaps TRBD1 as D (6 bases). The CDR3 is 14 residues long. CDR1 MNHEY and CDR2 SMNVEV come from the germline V gene (reference sequence). Trimming removed 5 bases at V and 5 bases at J, with 16 bases between. CDR3 bases: TGTGCCAGCAGTCTGCAGACAGGCTCACACGAGCAGTACTTC. It specifies CASSLQTGSHEQYF.

The rearrangement joins TRBV10-3 to TRBJ2-2; 7 bases are shared with TRBD2. J was trimmed by 1 base and V by 2 bases; bases with no gene match: 4. The CDR3 spans 16 residues. Germline assignment: CDR1 ENHRY and CDR2 SYGVKD. The CDR3 sequence is CAISEGGGVNTGELFF. In DNA, the CDR3 is TGTGCCATCAGTGAGGGTGGGGGGGTGAACACCGGGGAGCTGTTTTTT.

The chain is built from TRBV5-6 and TRBJ2-5; maybe TRBD2 (5 bases). Judging by the DNA end, TRBJ2-7 fits better; the J call may be wrong. CDR3 length equals 16 residues. CDR1 and CDR2 from the germline V gene are SGHDT and YYEEEE. DNA of the CDR3: TGTGCCAGCAGCTTGTCGGCTCGGAGGCACCCCTACGAGCAGTACTTC. It codes for CASSLSARRHPYEQYF.

The chain couples TRBV10-3 to TRBJ2-1; TRBD1 might be the D (6 bases). This CDR3 has 13 residues. The V end was cut by 7 bases, the J end by 5 bases, with 12 bases between. CDR1 and CDR2 (germline): ENHRY, SYGVKD. The DNA for the CDR3 is TGTGCCATCAAGAGGGACAACCACAATGAGCAGTTCTTC. It specifies CAIKRDNHNEQFF.

The genes are TRBV7-3 and TRBJ2-2, with 9 positions matching TRBD2. The CDR3 has 16 amino acids. J was trimmed by 7 bases and V by 5 bases; bases with no gene match: 11. Germline CDR1 and CDR2: SGHTA and FQGTGA. The DNA of the CDR3 is TGTGCCAGCAGCCCCCTGGCGGGGGGGCAGGGCGGGGAGCTGTTTTTT. It encodes CASSPLAGGQGGELFF.

The chain has TRBV5-1 and TRBJ1-1; no firm D call. CDR1 is SGHRS, CDR2 YFSETQ, per germline. Trimming removed 1 base from V and 2 bases from J, with 12 bases in between. This CDR3 contains 15 residues. The CDR3, as DNA: TGCGCCAGCAGCTTGAAAGGCAGGCCCAACACTGAAGCTTTCTTT. Protein: CASSLKGRPNTEAFF.

This chain uses TRBV27 with TRBJ1-1; no clear D. This CDR3 contains 13 residues. Germline-derived CDR1 and CDR2 are MNHEY and SMNVEV (reference sequence). Trimming removed 3 bases from V and 1 base from J, with 6 bases in between. This CDR3 reads CASSFGENTEAFF. As DNA, the CDR3 is TGTGCCAGCAGTTTCGGAGAGAACACTGAAGCTTTCTTT.

The chain has TRBV11-3 and TRBJ2-2; D not resolved. V gave up 2 bases and J gave up 6 bases, with 10 bases separating them. The germline CDR1 and CDR2 sequences are SGHNT and YENEEA. CDR3 length: 14 amino acids. The DNA for the CDR3 is TGTGCCAGCAGCTTAAGCACGAGCGCCGGGGAGCTGTTTTTT. Translated, it gives CASSLSTSAGELFF.

The V call is TRBV27, the J call TRBJ1-2; D uncertain. CDR3 length: 15 amino acids. Germline values: CDR1 MNHEY, CDR2 SMNVEV (reference sequence). Trimming cost V 7 bases and J 8 bases, with 23 bases left between them. CDR3 sequence: CASTPHSPPGNGYTF. The CDR3 coding sequence is TGTGCCAGCACGCCCCATAGTCCTCCCGGGAACGGCTACACCTTC.

The J gene is TRBJ1-2, the V gene TRBV29-1, with 8 nucleotides matching TRBD1. This CDR3 is built from 14 residues. Germline V lookup: CDR1 SQVTM, CDR2 ANQGSEA. Trimming at V came to 3 bases and at J to 4 bases, leaving 7 bases not matched to a gene. The CDR3 DNA follows: TGCAGCGTTGATTCGGACAGGGAGGGCTATGGCTACACCTTC. Translating gives CSVDSDREGYGYTF.

The chain employs TRBV27 and TRBJ1-6; TRBD1 might be the D (5 bases). The V and J ends lost 3 bases and 0 bases respectively, with 12 bases between them. CDR1 MNHEY and CDR2 SMNVEV come from the germline V gene (reference sequence). The CDR3 is made up of 17 amino acids. The CDR3 spells CASSFPIRGSYNSPLHF. CDR3 nucleotides: TGTGCCAGCAGTTTCCCCATAAGGGGCTCCTATAATTCACCCCTCCACTTT.

The gene calls are TRBV5-6 and TRBJ2-5, with TRBD1 identical over 8 bases. The better agreement between TRBJ2-7 and the DNA end casts doubt on the J call. The CDR3 covers 14 residues. CDR1 is SGHDT, CDR2 YYEEEE, per germline. CDR3 coding DNA: TGTGCCAGCAGCCCAGGACAGGGCTCCTACGAGCAGTACTTC. This encodes CASSPGQGSYEQYF.

This clone was found once. V and J are TRBV2 and TRBJ2-7, with TRBD1 matching 8 bases. V lost 8 bases, J lost 0 bases, and 12 bases stayed unmatched. The germline CDR1 and CDR2 sequences are SNHLY and FYNNEI. This CDR3 is built from 16 residues. CDR3 nucleotide sequence: TGTGCCAGCTCGCAGCCAAAAGACAGGGGCTCCTACGAGCAGTACTTC. Its translation: CASSQPKDRGSYEQYF.

CDR3 loop: CASSRDRGTDTQYF. The CDR3 DNA is TGTGCCAGCAGCCGGGACAGGGGCACAGATACGCAGTATTTT. V usage is TRBV11-2 and J usage is TRBJ2-3; TRBD1 matches 9 bases. The CDR3 length is 14 residues. Germline V CDR1 and CDR2: SGHAT, FQNNGV. After removal of 5 bases from V and 1 base from J, the junction contained 1 base not matched to a gene.

This sequence joins TRBV19 and TRBJ2-1, with TRBD2 identical over 9 bases. The germline V gene has CDR1 LNHDA and CDR2 SQIVND (reference sequence). Losses at the gene ends were 3 bases for V and 7 bases for J; bases not matched to a gene: 7. The CDR3 runs 15 residues. CDR3 amino acids: CASSIQAGGRNEQFF. CDR3 coding DNA: TGTGCCAGTAGTATCCAAGCGGGGGGAAGAAATGAGCAGTTCTTC.